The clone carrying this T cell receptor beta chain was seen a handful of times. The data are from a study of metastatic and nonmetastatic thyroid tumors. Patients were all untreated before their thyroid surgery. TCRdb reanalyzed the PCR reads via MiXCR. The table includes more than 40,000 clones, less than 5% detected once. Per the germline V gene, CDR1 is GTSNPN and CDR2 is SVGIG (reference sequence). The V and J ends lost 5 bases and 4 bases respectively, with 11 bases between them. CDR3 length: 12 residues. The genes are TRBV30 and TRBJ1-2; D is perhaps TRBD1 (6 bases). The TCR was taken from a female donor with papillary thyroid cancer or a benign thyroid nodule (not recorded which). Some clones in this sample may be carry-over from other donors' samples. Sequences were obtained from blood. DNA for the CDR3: TGTGCCTGGTCCAGGACAGTCTATGGCTACACCTTC. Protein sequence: CAWSRTVYGYTF.